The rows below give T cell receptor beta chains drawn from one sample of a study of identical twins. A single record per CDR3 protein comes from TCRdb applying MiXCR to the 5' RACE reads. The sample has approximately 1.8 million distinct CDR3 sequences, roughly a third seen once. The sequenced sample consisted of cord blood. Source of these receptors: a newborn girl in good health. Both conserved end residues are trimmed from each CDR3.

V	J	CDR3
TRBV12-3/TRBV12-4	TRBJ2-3	ASSLEGGMPTDTQY
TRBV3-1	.	ASSLGLEVFYEQY
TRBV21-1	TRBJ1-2	ASSKIRREGCYGYT
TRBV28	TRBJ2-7	ASTNSPGLATYEQY
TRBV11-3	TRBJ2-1	AGSLDPGDEQF
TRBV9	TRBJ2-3	ASSVATSGPQGY
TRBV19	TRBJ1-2	ASSIVGQYGYT
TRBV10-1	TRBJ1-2	ASSERDRTAGYT
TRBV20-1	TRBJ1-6	SARQGDNSPLH
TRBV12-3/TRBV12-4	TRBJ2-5	ASSGGTSGISETQY
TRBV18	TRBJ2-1	ASSPQYEQF
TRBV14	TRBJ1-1	ASSFQPSNTEAF
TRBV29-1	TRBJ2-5	SVFKTSQETLY
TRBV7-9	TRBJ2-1	ASSSRGSPYEQF
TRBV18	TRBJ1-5	ASSPSGTGGQPQH
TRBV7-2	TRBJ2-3	ASSSVAGSTDTQY
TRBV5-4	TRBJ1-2	ASSLNSGSDYGYT
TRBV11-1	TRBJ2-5	ASSLRPAGGNYNEQY
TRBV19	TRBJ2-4	ASSPWDRAKNIQY
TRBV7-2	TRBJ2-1	ASRIGGRAYNEQF
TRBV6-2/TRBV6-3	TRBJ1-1	ASTNRGDTEAF
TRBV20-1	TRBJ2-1	SARDFELGGYEQF
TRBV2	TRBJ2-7	ASTRGHSYEQY
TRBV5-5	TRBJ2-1	ASSSTGAGVGYNEQF
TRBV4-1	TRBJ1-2	ASSQEPGAGYGYT
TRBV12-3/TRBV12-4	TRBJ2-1	ASIKTRTGEVHNEQF
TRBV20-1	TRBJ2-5	SARGLGQETQY
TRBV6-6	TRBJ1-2	ASSYPQGGTINYGYT
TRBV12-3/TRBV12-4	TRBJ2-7	ASGLGTREGGSYEQY
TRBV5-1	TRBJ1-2	ASSVAGGHGYT